The next 20 T cell receptor beta chains were all read from a single sample in a study of shared clonotypes between healthy human individuals. Measured with immunoSEQ multiplex PCR; TCRdb has only the in-frame clones, and not every one. Counted here are a few hundred thousand clones, less than 98% occurring once; the ten biggest clones make up about 0.06%. Sequencing input: naive CD4+ T cells sorted from blood. The subset denotes: CD45RA+ positively selected. The origin of the receptors is a woman between 25 and 40 years old in good health.

The V call is TRBV18, the J call TRBJ2-5; 7 nucleotides line up with TRBD1. The CDR3 contains 15 residues. Germline V lookup: CDR1 KGHSH, CDR2 LQKENI. After removal of 1 base from V and 3 bases from J, the junction contained 5 bases not matched to a gene. The CDR3 DNA follows: TGTGCCAGCTCACCACGGGACAGTAGTAAAGAGACCCAGTACTTC. Protein sequence: CASSPRDSSKETQYF.

The CDR3 sequence: CASISRTPGQPGEAFF. CDR3 nucleotides: TGCGCCAGCATCTCTCGGACCCCGGGACAGCCAGGTGAAGCTTTCTTT. The genes are TRBV4-1 and TRBJ1-1, with 7 nucleotides matching TRBD1. The germline V gene encodes CDR1 MGHRA and CDR2 YSYEKL. The CDR3 loop spans 16 amino acids. V shed 7 bases and J 7 bases; nucleotides not matched to a gene: 18.

In nucleotides, the CDR3 is TGTGCCAGCATCCCCATCGGGGACAAACTCCGGGGCTACACCTTC. It specifies CASIPIGDKLRGYTF. The genes are TRBV7-9 and TRBJ1-2; D is perhaps TRBD1 (6 bases). The germline CDR1 and CDR2 sequences are SEHNR and FQNEAQ (reference sequence). V shed 7 bases and J shed 8 bases, with 23 bases lying between them. CDR3 length equals 15 residues. Filled out from reference TRBV7-9 and TRBJ1-2, the complete variable domain reads DTGVSQNPRHKITKRGQNVTFRCDPISEHNRLYWYRQTLGQGPEFLTYFQNEAQLEKSRLLSDRFSAERPKGSFSTLEIQRTEQGDSAMYLCASIPIGDKLRGYTFGSGTRLTVV.

The chain links TRBV7-6 to TRBJ2-5; D is undetermined. This CDR3 region has 14 residues. The V end was cut by 0 bases, the J end by 5 bases, with 10 bases between. Germline V gene sequence: CDR1 SGHVS, CDR2 FNYEAQ. CDR3 sequence: CASSLAPPRETQYF. The CDR3 DNA reads TGTGCCAGCAGCTTAGCCCCACCTCGGGAGACCCAGTACTTC. Based on the CDR3 plus reference TRBV7-6 and TRBJ2-5, the full variable domain is GAGVSQSPRYKVTKRGQDVALRCDPISGHVSLYWYRQALGQGPEFLTYFNYEAQQDKSGLPNDRFSAERPEGSISTLTIQRTEQRDSAMYRCASSLAPPRETQYFGPGTRLLVL.

V usage is TRBV28 and J usage is TRBJ2-3; D possibly corresponds to TRBD2 (5 bases). CDR1 and CDR2 from the germline V gene are MDHEN and SYDVKM. The V end was cut by 6 bases, the J end by 5 bases, with 18 bases between. The CDR3 is 15 residues long. The CDR3 DNA sequence: TGTGCCAGCAGCATCGAGCCTGTGAGGGAAGATACGCAGTATTTT. As protein: CASSIEPVREDTQYF. The complete variable domain, with remaining parts taken from reference TRBV28 and TRBJ2-3, reads DVKVTQSSRYLVKRTGEKVFLECVQDMDHENMFWYRQDPGLGLRLIYFSYDVKMKEKGDIPEGYSVSREKKERFSLILESASTNQTSMYLCASSIEPVREDTQYFGPGTRLTVL.

The gene calls are TRBV11-3 and TRBJ2-7, with 10 bases that match TRBD2. J was trimmed by 7 bases and V by 8 bases; bases with no gene match: 8. Germline assignment: CDR1 SGHNT and CDR2 YENEEA. This CDR3 region has 13 residues. CDR3 sequence: CASGSGRAGEQYF. In nucleotides, the CDR3 is TGTGCCAGCGGGAGCGGGAGGGCCGGGGAGCAGTACTTC.

This chain connects TRBV5-5 to TRBJ2-2; 7 nucleotides match TRBD1. The J segment lost 3 bases and the V segment lost 6 bases, leaving 11 bases of the junction unmatched. Germline values: CDR1 SGHKS, CDR2 YYEKEE (reference sequence). The CDR3 consists of 16 residues. The CDR3 is CASTLIWTGDTGELFF. In DNA, the CDR3 is TGTGCCAGCACCCTCATCTGGACAGGAGACACCGGGGAGCTGTTTTTT.

The rearrangement joins TRBV6-6 to TRBJ1-5; D is undetermined. Deletions cut 2 bases from V and 6 bases from J, with 17 bases between. The CDR3 has 16 amino acids. From germline, CDR1 is MNHNY and CDR2 SVGAGI (reference sequence). CDR3 protein: CASSYTTPSGSQPQHF. Here the CDR3 DNA reads TGTGCCAGCAGTTACACGACTCCCTCCGGCAGTCAGCCCCAGCATTTT.

The J gene is TRBJ2-2, the V gene TRBV5-1, with D perhaps given as TRBD1 or TRBD2 (5 bases each). Germline V gene lookup returns CDR1 SGHRS and CDR2 YFSETQ. The germline V and J ends were trimmed by 5 bases and 5 bases, with 16 bases remaining between them. The CDR3 extends over 15 amino acids. The CDR3 sequence is CASSSGTPGTGELFF. The CDR3, as DNA: TGCGCCAGCAGTTCCGGGACCCCGGGAACCGGGGAGCTGTTTTTT.

Here the CDR3 DNA reads TGTGCCAGCAGTTCCCCAGGGGCGGTCACCGGGGAGCTGTTTTTT. Translating gives CASSSPGAVTGELFF. The V call is TRBV6-5, the J call TRBJ2-2, with D possibly matching TRBD1 (6 bases). Trimming shortened V by 4 bases and J by 4 bases, and 13 bases separated the two germline ends. The CDR3 runs to 15 residues. Germline CDR1 MNHEY, CDR2 SVGAGI.

The gene calls are TRBV4-1 and TRBJ2-1; 10 nucleotides align to TRBD2. Germline-derived CDR1 and CDR2 are MGHRA and YSYEKL. The CDR3 covers 12 residues. The J segment lost 16 bases and the V segment lost 2 bases, leaving 5 bases of the junction unmatched. CDR3: CASSQSSGSFFF. As DNA, the CDR3 is TGCGCCAGCAGCCAATCTAGCGGGAGTTTCTTCTTC.

V and J are TRBV21-1 and TRBJ2-1; the listed D gene, TRBD1, was not tested against the DNA. TRBV21-1 is termed a pseudogene. The CDR3 runs to 14 residues. CDR3 DNA: TGTGCCAGCAGCATGGTTCAGACCTACAATGAGCAGTTCTTC. Its protein is CASSMVQTYNEQFF.

The V gene is TRBV18, the J gene TRBJ1-5; D not resolved. The V and J ends lost 3 bases and 6 bases respectively, with 9 bases between them. CDR1 and CDR2 (germline): KGHSH, LQKENI. The CDR3 has 13 amino acids. This CDR3 is CASSPGYGQPQHF. For the CDR3, the DNA is TGTGCCAGCTCACCCGGGTATGGTCAGCCCCAGCATTTT.

This clone was detected once. The chain carries TRBV10-3 and TRBJ2-1; the match to TRBD2 covers 8 bases. The CDR3 covers 14 residues. CDR1 is ENHRY and CDR2 is SYGVKD in the germline V gene. V shed 10 bases and J 4 bases; nucleotides not matched to a gene: 9. The CDR3 reads CATLSGIGYNEQFF. As DNA, the CDR3 is TGTGCCACCCTTAGCGGGATCGGATACAATGAGCAGTTCTTC.

The chain couples TRBV4-2 to TRBJ2-1; TRBD2 aligns across 11 bases. CDR3 length equals 17 residues. Losses at the gene ends were 4 bases for V and 1 base for J; bases not matched to a gene: 6. Germline values: CDR1 LGHNA, CDR2 YNFKEQ. The CDR3 sequence is CASSLPLAGGSYNEQFF. The DNA of the CDR3 is TGTGCCAGCAGCCTCCCCTTAGCGGGAGGGTCCTACAATGAGCAGTTCTTC.

V gene TRBV27 combines with J gene TRBJ2-5; D remains unclear. Germline V gene lookup returns CDR1 MNHEY and CDR2 SMNVEV (reference sequence). V gave up 3 bases and J gave up 4 bases, with 12 bases separating them. The CDR3 totals 14 residues. DNA of the CDR3: TGTGCCAGCAGTTTTGTGGGTTCTAGAGAGACCCAGTACTTC. The encoded protein is CASSFVGSRETQYF.

The chain carries TRBV7-9 and TRBJ1-5; D is undetermined. Germline loops: CDR1 SEHNR, CDR2 FQNEAQ (reference sequence). CDR3 size: 15 residues. V gave up 5 bases and J gave up 3 bases, with 14 bases separating them. In DNA form, the CDR3 reads TGTGCCAGCAGCCCCGATGGCAGACCCAATCAGCCCCAGCATTTT. This codes for CASSPDGRPNQPQHF.

This chain joins TRBV6-6 and TRBJ1-1; D remains unclear. Germline lookup yields CDR1 MNHNY and CDR2 SVGAGI (reference sequence). The V gene lost 2 bases and the J gene lost 3 bases, with 7 bases spanning the gap. This CDR3 is 13 amino acids long. The CDR3 loop is CASSYQGHTEAFF. CDR3 DNA sequence: TGTGCCAGCAGTTACCAAGGACACACTGAAGCTTTCTTT.

This chain uses TRBV19 with TRBJ1-4; D gene ambiguous. Germline CDR1 is LNHDA and CDR2 is SQIVND (reference sequence). V was shortened by 7 bases and J by 5 bases, with 11 bases between the two germline ends. The CDR3 contains 13 residues. Written as DNA, the CDR3 is TGTGCCAGTATGAACAGTGCGAATGAAAAACTGTTTTTT. Its translation is CASMNSANEKLFF. Drawing the rest from reference TRBV19 and TRBJ1-4, the complete variable domain is DGGITQSPKYLFRKEGQNVTLSCEQNLNHDAMYWYRQDPGQGLRLIYYSQIVNDFQKGDIAEGYSVSREKKESFPLTVTSAQKNPTAFYLCASMNSANEKLFFGSGTQLSVL.

The chain is built from TRBV28 and TRBJ1-4; D remains unclear. This CDR3 contains 12 residues. Germline V gives CDR1 MDHEN, CDR2 SYDVKM. Trimming shortened V by 4 bases and J by 11 bases, and 11 bases separated the two germline ends. The CDR3 bases are TGTGCCAGCAGTTCCCCTCCCGAGAAACTGTTTTTT. Translated, it gives CASSSPPEKLFF.